These 5 T cell receptor beta chains originate from one sample sequenced in a study of cytomegalovirus exposure and HLA in healthy donors. This PCR relied on a set of 60 Vbeta primers and 13 Jbeta primers. The table came from immunoSEQ multiplex PCR; TCRdb's copy has only in-frame clones and leaves some out. This repertoire shows about 62,000 clones, roughly 75% found once; its top ten account for around 5%. Material for sequencing was PBMCs. The receptors stem from a woman in her 30s in good health and CMV-seronegative.

As to this clone: Germline and junction disagree at one end, which may indicate a read error. This rearrangement joins TRBV11-2 to TRBJ2-3; D is perhaps TRBD1 (6 bases). Germline V lookup: CDR1 SGHAT, CDR2 FQNNGV. The CDR3 is made up of 15 amino acids. As DNA, the CDR3 is TGTGCCAGCAGGTTAGGGTGGACAGGCACAGATACGCAGTATTTT. Its translation: CASRLGWTGTDTQYF.

As DNA, the CDR3 is TGTGCCAGCAGTGAAGTACTAGCGGGTTCTTACAATGAGCAGTTCTTC. Its translation is CASSEVLAGSYNEQFF. The chain joins TRBV6-1 to TRBJ2-1, with TRBD2 matching 9 bases. The CDR3 runs to 16 residues. CDR1 is MNHNS, CDR2 SASEGT, per germline. V lost 1 base to trimming and J lost 4 bases; unmatched junction nucleotides: 5.

The chain joins TRBV5-4 to TRBJ2-3; D might be TRBD2 (6 bases). The germline CDR1 and CDR2 sequences are SGHNT and YYREEE (reference sequence). V lost 7 bases and J lost 0, with 15 bases in between. The CDR3 runs 15 residues. CDR3 coding DNA: TGTGCCAGCGGAGGGACGGACCCTAGCACAGATACGCAGTATTTT. Its protein product is CASGGTDPSTDTQYF.

V gene TRBV6-1 combines with J gene TRBJ2-5, with a tentative D call TRBD2 (6 bases). Germline-derived CDR1 and CDR2 are MNHNS and SASEGT. Deletions cut 6 bases from V and 0 bases from J, with 14 bases between. The CDR3 is made up of 15 amino acids. DNA of the CDR3: TGTGCCAGCAGCCGGGGGAACAGGTACCAAGAGACCCAGTACTTC. This sequence encodes CASSRGNRYQETQYF.

This sequence joins TRBV6-1 and TRBJ2-7, with 8 bases aligning to TRBD2. The CDR3 spans 15 residues. V was pared by 6 bases and J by 8 bases, with 15 bases of the junction left unmatched. CDR1 is MNHNS, CDR2 SASEGT, per germline. The CDR3, as DNA: TGTGCCAGCAGCCCCGGGGCGGGAGGCCCCTCGCAGCAGTACTTC. This gives the protein CASSPGAGGPSQQYF.